Listed here are 26 T cell receptor beta chains from one sample, sequenced in a study of blood T cell repertoires in COVID-19. Sequencing used immunoSEQ multiplex PCR; TCRdb keeps in-frame clones, though not all of them. The sample has under 150,000 clones; around 82% are singletons. What was sequenced was PBMCs or T cells enriched from blood (not recorded which). Source of these receptors: a man in his fifties or sixties in a cohort exposed to, infected with or recovered from COVID-19 (not recorded which).

V gene TRBV29-1 combines with J gene TRBJ2-1; 7 bases agree with TRBD2. After removal of 5 bases from V and 7 bases from J, the junction contained 11 bases not matched to a gene. The CDR3 contains 14 residues. Per germline, CDR1 SQVTM and CDR2 ANQGSEA. Here the CDR3 reads CSVSQREGLNEQFF. Written as DNA, the CDR3 is TGCAGCGTTTCCCAAAGGGAGGGCCTAAATGAGCAGTTCTTC.

The rearrangement links TRBV12-3 or TRBV12-4 to TRBJ2-5; D gene uncertain. The CDR3 loop spans 12 amino acids. V lost 1 base, J lost 6 bases, and 6 bases lay in between. CDR3 bases: TGTGCCAGCAGTTTAGGGGCACAGACCCAGTACTTC. Translating it yields CASSLGAQTQYF.

The chain uses TRBV9 and TRBJ1-2; 9 bases map to TRBD1. CDR1 is SGDLS and CDR2 is YYNGEE in the germline V gene. V lost 0 bases, J lost 5 bases, and 5 bases stayed unmatched. There are 15 residues in the CDR3. CDR3 DNA sequence: TGTGCCAGCAGCGTAGCCCCGGGACAGGGATATGGCTACACCTTC. Protein product: CASSVAPGQGYGYTF.

The chain is built from TRBV5-1 and TRBJ1-5; 7 nucleotides agree with TRBD1. V lost 0 bases to trimming and J lost 0 bases; unmatched junction nucleotides: 0. This CDR3 is 15 amino acids long. The V gene's germline CDR1 is SGHRS and CDR2 YFSETQ. This chain's CDR3 is CASSLGDSSNQPQHF. In nucleotides, the CDR3 is TGCGCCAGCAGCTTGGGGGACAGTAGCAATCAGCCCCAGCATTTT. The variable domain in full, completed from reference TRBV5-1 and TRBJ1-5, reads KAGVTQTPRYLIKTRGQQVTLSCSPISGHRSVSWYQQTPGQGLQFLFEYFSETQRNKGNFPGRFSGRQFSNSRSEMNVSTLELGDSALYLCASSLGDSSNQPQHFGDGTRLSIL.

The V and J genes are TRBV7-6 and TRBJ2-3; 7 nucleotides match TRBD1. The junction had 5 bases not matched to a gene; V was cut back by 5 bases and J by 0 bases. This CDR3 comprises 15 residues. Germline CDR1 SGHVS, CDR2 FNYEAQ. The CDR3 DNA sequence: TGTGCCAGCAGCCTGGGGACAGCTAGCACAGATACGCAGTATTTT. This translates into CASSLGTASTDTQYF.

The chain couples TRBV19 to TRBJ2-7; tentatively, D is TRBD1 (5 bases). With 3 bases removed from V and 0 bases from J, the gap between germline ends came to 12 bases. CDR1 and CDR2 (germline): LNHDA, SQIVND (reference sequence). The CDR3 contains 15 residues. The CDR3 spells CASSMESGPSYEQYF. The CDR3 DNA follows: TGTGCCAGTAGTATGGAGTCAGGGCCCTCCTACGAGCAGTACTTC. Based on the CDR3 plus reference TRBV19 and TRBJ2-7, the full variable domain is DGGITQSPKYLFRKEGQNVTLSCEQNLNHDAMYWYRQDPGQGLRLIYYSQIVNDFQKGDIAEGYSVSREKKESFPLTVTSAQKNPTAFYLCASSMESGPSYEQYFGPGTRLTVT.

This clone has just one count. The chain links TRBV27 to TRBJ2-7; TRBD1 agrees at 10 bases. After removal of 5 bases from V and 3 bases from J, the junction contained 4 bases not matched to a gene. This CDR3 has 14 residues. Per the germline V gene, CDR1 is MNHEY and CDR2 is SMNVEV (reference sequence). The CDR3 bases are TGTGCCAGCAGTCCCGGGACAGGGGTCTACGAGCAGTACTTC. This encodes CASSPGTGVYEQYF.

The rearrangement uses TRBV3-1 (or the pseudogene TRBV3-2) and TRBJ2-1; no firm D call. The V gene's germline CDR1 is LGHDT and CDR2 YNNKEL (reference sequence). V lost 4 bases and J lost 6, with 13 bases in between. This CDR3 has 14 amino acids. The DNA of the CDR3 is TGTGCCAGCAGCCCAACTACGGTTTCCAATGAGCAGTTCTTC. This translates into CASSPTTVSNEQFF.

This CDR3 reads CAWSNPNSPLHF. The CDR3 nucleotides are TGTGCCTGGAGTAATCCGAATTCACCCCTCCACTTT. V is TRBV30 and J is TRBJ1-6, with unresolved D. CDR1 is GTSNPN, CDR2 SVGIG, per germline (reference sequence). Trimming took 2 bases from V and 7 from J, leaving 6 bases between them. This CDR3 spans 12 amino acids. The variable domain in full, completed from reference TRBV30 and TRBJ1-6, reads SQTIHQWPATLVQPVGSPLSLECTVEGTSNPNLYWYRQAAGRGLQLLFYSVGIGQISSEVPQNLSASRPQDRQFILSSKKLLLSDSGFYLCAWSNPNSPLHFGNGTRLTVT.

This chain joins TRBV5-1 and TRBJ2-7; 9 bases are a match to TRBD1. Germline-derived CDR1 and CDR2 are SGHRS and YFSETQ. The CDR3 has 14 residues. With 4 bases clipped from V and 6 bases from J, the junction kept 8 bases outside the gene matches. The CDR3 sequence is CASSLQGAQTEQYF. Here the CDR3 DNA reads TGCGCCAGCAGCCTACAGGGGGCGCAGACCGAGCAGTACTTC.

This clone has just a few counts. The J gene is TRBJ2-3, the V gene TRBV28, with D perhaps TRBD1 (6 bases). This CDR3 spans 16 amino acids. Germline assignment: CDR1 MDHEN and CDR2 SYDVKM. The V end was cut by 5 bases, the J end by 3 bases, with 18 bases between. The CDR3 nucleotides read TGTGCCAGCAGTCTGTTGCTAACAGGGCAAACAGATACGCAGTATTTT. It is translated as CASSLLLTGQTDTQYF.

The chain recombines TRBV27 with TRBJ2-7, with 13 positions matching TRBD2. J gave up 3 bases and V 6 bases, and 5 bases lay outside the gene matches. This CDR3 contains 15 residues. Germline V gene sequence: CDR1 MNHEY, CDR2 SMNVEV (reference sequence). This CDR3 is CASSQGTSGIYEQYF. The CDR3 nucleotides read TGTGCCAGCAGCCAGGGGACTAGCGGGATCTACGAGCAGTACTTC.

The rearrangement joins TRBV6-5 to TRBJ1-2; D is undetermined. From germline, CDR1 is MNHEY and CDR2 SVGAGI. This CDR3 contains 15 residues. The V gene lost 0 bases and the J gene lost 7 bases, with 15 bases spanning the gap. CDR3 region: CASSYSSGVLGGYTF. CDR3 DNA: TGTGCCAGCAGTTACTCGAGCGGAGTCCTCGGTGGCTACACCTTC.

The chain carries TRBV2 and TRBJ2-7, with a tentative D call TRBD2 (6 bases). CDR3 length: 13 residues. The V end lost 8 bases, the J end lost 0 bases, and 11 bases lay between the germline ends. Germline CDR1 SNHLY, CDR2 FYNNEI. The CDR3, as DNA: TGTGCCAGCTGGAGGGGTGGCTCCTACGAGCAGTACTTC. Its translation is CASWRGGSYEQYF.

The chain combines TRBV5-1 with TRBJ1-4; TRBD1 matches 9 bases. The V gene end was trimmed by 0 bases and the J gene end by 7 bases; junction bases not matched to a gene: 7. Germline CDR1 and CDR2: SGHRS and YFSETQ. The CDR3 totals 16 residues. The CDR3: CASSLGGTGRSEKLFF. The DNA for the CDR3 is TGCGCCAGCAGCTTGGGTGGGACAGGGCGGAGTGAAAAACTGTTTTTT. Complete variable domain (other parts from reference TRBV5-1 and TRBJ1-4): KAGVTQTPRYLIKTRGQQVTLSCSPISGHRSVSWYQQTPGQGLQFLFEYFSETQRNKGNFPGRFSGRQFSNSRSEMNVSTLELGDSALYLCASSLGGTGRSEKLFFGSGTQLSVL.

In nucleotides, the CDR3 is TGTGCCAGCAGTTTTTCCCCCAGCGGGAGGGGCACAGATACGCAGTATTTT. This codes for CASSFSPSGRGTDTQYF. V usage is TRBV28 and J usage is TRBJ2-3; 10 bases match TRBD2. Germline V CDR1 and CDR2: MDHEN, SYDVKM. The CDR3 spans 17 residues. Trimming cost V 3 bases and J 1 base; bases outside gene matches: 7.

The V and J genes are TRBV7-8 and TRBJ2-7, with 10 bases that match TRBD2. Germline lookup yields CDR1 SGHVS and CDR2 FQNEAQ. V lost 5 bases, J lost 2 bases, and 6 bases stayed unmatched. The CDR3 loop spans 15 amino acids. This CDR3 is CASSPGTSAAYEQYF. Written as DNA, the CDR3 is TGTGCCAGCAGCCCGGGGACTAGCGCTGCCTACGAGCAGTACTTC. Using reference TRBV7-8 and TRBJ2-7 for the parts outside the CDR3, the full variable domain is GAGVSQSPRYKVAKRGQDVALRCDPISGHVSLFWYQQALGQGPEFLTYFQNEAQLDKSGLPSDRFFAERPEGSVSTLKIQRTQQEDSAVYLCASSPGTSAAYEQYFGPGTRLTVT.

This chain links TRBV28 with TRBJ2-7; TRBD2 agrees at 9 bases. The CDR3 has 17 residues. Unmatched junction bases numbered 13, after V lost 1 base and J lost 6 bases. CDR1 MDHEN and CDR2 SYDVKM come from the germline V gene. The CDR3 reads CASSLSGVAGALLEQYF. The CDR3 nucleotides are TGTGCCAGCAGTTTATCCGGCGTAGCGGGAGCCCTCCTCGAGCAGTACTTC.

The chain links TRBV5-1 to TRBJ1-1, with 8 bases identical to TRBD1. The CDR3 length is 15 residues. V was clipped by 4 bases and J by 1 base; unmatched bases: 6. Per germline, CDR1 SGHRS and CDR2 YFSETQ. The CDR3 DNA reads TGCGCCAGCAGCCCGCAGGGGGCGCAGAACACTGAAGCTTTCTTT. Its translation: CASSPQGAQNTEAFF.

The rearrangement links TRBV12-3 or TRBV12-4 to TRBJ1-2; the D is unclear. The CDR3 runs 12 residues. V was cut by 8 bases and J by 8 bases, with 15 bases left in between. The CDR3, as DNA: TGTGCCAGCGGGAGGAGTACTTGGGGCTACACCTTC. This encodes CASGRSTWGYTF.

The chain recombines TRBV7-9 with TRBJ1-1; D call uncertain. This CDR3 is 14 amino acids long. CDR1 is SEHNR, CDR2 FQNEAQ, per germline (reference sequence). The ends were cut back, 3 bases at V and 0 bases at J, with 8 bases in the middle. CDR3 sequence: CASSFHGLNTEAFF. CDR3 in DNA: TGTGCCAGCAGCTTCCACGGTTTGAACACTGAAGCTTTCTTT. The full variable domain, in which reference TRBV7-9 and TRBJ1-1 provide the parts outside the CDR3, is DTGVSQNPRHKITKRGQNVTFRCDPISEHNRLYWYRQTLGQGPEFLTYFQNEAQLEKSRLLSDRFSAERPKGSFSTLEIQRTEQGDSAMYLCASSFHGLNTEAFFGQGTRLTVV.

The CDR3 DNA is TGTGCCAGCAGTTTAATGAGGATAAATTCGGGGGCCCTCCACTTT. Translation: CASSLMRINSGALHF. The chain links TRBV27 to TRBJ1-6; D perhaps matches TRBD1 (5 bases). Trimming cost V 2 bases and J 14 bases, with 19 bases left between them. The CDR3 length is 15 residues. CDR1 and CDR2 (germline): MNHEY, SMNVEV (reference sequence).

J is TRBJ1-1 and V is TRBV12-5; 7 positions match TRBD1. V trimming: 8 bases; J trimming: 1 base; junction bases outside the gene matches: 7. Germline loops: CDR1 LGHNT, CDR2 FRNRAP. This CDR3 spans 14 amino acids. CDR3 coding DNA: TGTGCTAGTCGCTCGGACAGGTCGAACACTGAAGCTTTCTTT. Amino acids: CASRSDRSNTEAFF.

The chain has TRBV28 and TRBJ1-2, with 7 bases that match TRBD1. J gave up 3 bases and V 7 bases, and 8 bases lay outside the gene matches. The CDR3 has 14 amino acids. Germline CDR1 and CDR2: MDHEN and SYDVKM. The CDR3 protein is CASTLGQGDYGYTF. The CDR3 bases are TGTGCCAGCACTCTCGGGCAGGGGGACTATGGCTACACCTTC.

The chain joins TRBV18 to TRBJ1-6, with D unclear. The CDR3 consists of 16 residues. With 1 base removed from V and 0 bases from J, the gap between germline ends came to 7 bases. Germline V gene lookup returns CDR1 KGHSH and CDR2 LQKENI. CDR3 sequence reads: CASSPQETSYNSPLHF. The CDR3 DNA reads as TGTGCCAGCTCACCACAGGAGACCTCCTATAATTCACCCCTCCACTTT.

The CDR3 here is CASSLTLGGMANGYTF. DNA of the CDR3: TGTGCCAGCAGCTTAACCTTAGGGGGCATGGCCAATGGCTACACCTTC. The chain is built from TRBV7-9 and TRBJ1-2; 7 bases match TRBD1. The germline V gene has CDR1 SEHNR and CDR2 FQNEAQ (reference sequence). V dropped 2 bases and J dropped 6; count of bases not matched to a gene: 12. This CDR3 comprises 16 residues.